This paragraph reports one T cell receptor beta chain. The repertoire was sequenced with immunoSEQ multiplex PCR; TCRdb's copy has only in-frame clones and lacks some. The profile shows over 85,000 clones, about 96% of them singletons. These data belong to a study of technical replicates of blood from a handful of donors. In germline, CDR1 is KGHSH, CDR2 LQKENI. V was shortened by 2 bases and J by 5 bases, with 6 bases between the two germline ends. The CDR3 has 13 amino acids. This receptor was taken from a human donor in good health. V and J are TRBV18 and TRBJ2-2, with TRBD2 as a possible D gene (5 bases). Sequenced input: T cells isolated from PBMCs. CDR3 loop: CASSPTGTGELFF. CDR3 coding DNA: TGTGCCAGCTCACCAACGGGGACCGGGGAGCTGTTTTTT.